The entry below describes one T cell receptor beta chain. The method was immunoSEQ multiplex PCR; TCRdb's version includes in-frame clones alone and lacks a portion of them. The sample yields under 25,000 clones, around 97% seen once. This entry belongs to a study of T cells in tuberculosis. Trimming left V 0 bases short and J 4 bases short, with 7 bases between. This CDR3 is built from 14 residues. The V gene's germline CDR1 is LGHNT and CDR2 FRNRAP. This sequence originates from a donor between 10 and 35 years old with latent tuberculosis or without tuberculosis infection. The chain links TRBV12-5 to TRBJ1-5, with a tentative D call TRBD1 (6 bases). Sequencing used PBMCs. The CDR3 here is CASGLVQGNQPQHF. The DNA for the CDR3 is TGTGCTAGTGGTTTGGTACAGGGAAATCAGCCCCAGCATTTT.